The rows below give T cell receptor beta chains drawn from one sample of a study of T cell repertoires in cytomegalovirus infection. TCRdb re-called the reads with MiXCR, one entry per CDR3 protein. This table holds around 430,000 distinct CDR3 sequences, about 42% found once. What these receptors recognize is not known. Sequenced material: cultured PBMCs, taken from culture after CMV antigen stimulation. The receptors were sampled from a human donor in good health (CMV status not recorded). Some clones in this sample may be carry-over from other donors' samples. The CDR3 runs from the conserved cysteine through the conserved F or W. D genes are given only for firm matches. Only part of the rows carry a size: once, few, many, or a class if the clone is expanded.

>TRBV7-6|TRBJ2-7|.|.
TGTGCCAGCAGCTTAGGGACAAACCCCTACGAGCAGTACTTC
CASSLGTNPYEQYF
>TRBV27|TRBJ1-1|.|many
TGTGCCAGCAGTACAGCGAACACTGAAGCTTTCTTT
CASSTANTEAFF
>TRBV27|TRBJ1-1|.|.
TGTGCCAGCAGTTTATCGGGGGGTGTTGAAGCTTTCTTT
CASSLSGGVEAFF
>TRBV2|TRBJ1-1|.|.
TGTGCCAGCCCCGGGGGGAAGAACACTGAAGCTTTCTTT
CASPGGKNTEAFF
>TRBV5-5|TRBJ2-1|TRBD2|.
TGTGCCAGCAGCGGAAATAGCGGGCCGTCCTACAATGAGCAGTTCTTC
CASSGNSGPSYNEQFF
>TRBV6-1|TRBJ2-1|.|few
TGTGCCAGCAGTTACGGGGGGCCTCGGTACAATGAGCAGTTCTTC
CASSYGGPRYNEQFF
>TRBV7-2|TRBJ2-3|TRBD2|few
TGTGCCAGCAGCTTACCTAGCGGGGGGGCTACGCAGTATTTT
CASSLPSGGATQYF
>TRBV7-6|TRBJ2-7|.|.
TGTGCCAGCAGCTTATATAACGAGCAGTACTTC
CASSLYNEQYF
>TRBV5-6|TRBJ1-2|TRBD1|.
TGTGCCAGCAGCCTTAGGGGGCGCGGGAACTATGGCTACACCTTC
CASSLRGRGNYGYTF
>TRBV6-2/TRBV6-3|TRBJ1-4|.|few
TGTGCCAGCAAACGACGCGAGGAAAAACTGTTTTTT
CASKRREEKLFF
>TRBV4-3|TRBJ1-1|.|.
TGCGCCAGCAGCCAAGACGAAGAGATGAACACTGAAGCTTTCTTT
CASSQDEEMNTEAFF
>TRBV4-1|TRBJ1-2|TRBD1|few
TGCGCCACCGTGGACAGGGATGGTGGCTACACCTTC
CATVDRDGGYTF
>TRBV20-1|TRBJ2-2|.|.
TGCAGTGCTAGGGTGGGGGGTACGAACACCGGGGAGCTGTTTTTT
CSARVGGTNTGELFF
>TRBV10-3|TRBJ1-3|.|.
TGTGCCATCAGTGAGAAAACAGGAAACACCATATATTTT
CAISEKTGNTIYF
>TRBV15|TRBJ1-2|.|.
TGTGCCACCAGCCCGAACAGTCAGGGGAAGTATGGCTACACCTTC
CATSPNSQGKYGYTF
>TRBV28|TRBJ1-4|.|once
TGTGCCAGCAGGCCAACTAATGAAAAACTGTTTTTT
CASRPTNEKLFF
>TRBV11-2|TRBJ2-1|.|few
TGTGCCAGCAGCCGCATCCTACCGGGAAAAGAGCAGTTCTTC
CASSRILPGKEQFF
>TRBV28|TRBJ2-1|TRBD2|few
TGTGCCAGCATAGGGGCGGCGGGGGGACCCTTCTACAATGAGCAGTTCTTC
CASIGAAGGPFYNEQFF
>TRBV6-5|TRBJ1-1|.|.
TGTGCCAGCAGTTACTGGAGGGACACTGAAGCTTTCTTT
CASSYWRDTEAFF
>TRBV19|TRBJ2-1|TRBD2|few
TGTGCCAGTAGTCCGGGGGGGTCTGCTTTTGAGCAGTTCTTC
CASSPGGSAFEQFF
>TRBV27|TRBJ2-3|TRBD1|.
TGTGCCAGCAGTTACAGGGGGCGAGGCACAGATACGCAGTATTTT
CASSYRGRGTDTQYF
>TRBV7-6|TRBJ2-1|.|few
TGTGCCAGCAGCTTAGCGTTGTATAGCGGAGAGCAGTTCTTC
CASSLALYSGEQFF
>TRBV12-5|TRBJ1-5|.|.
TGTGCTAGTGGTTTGAATAATCAGCCCCAGCATTTT
CASGLNNQPQHF
>TRBV27|TRBJ1-4|.|.
TGTGCCAGCAGTTTTATGGGGGCTCAAGAAAAACTGTTTTTT
CASSFMGAQEKLFF
>TRBV7-6|TRBJ2-7|.|.
TGTGCCAGCAGCCACATTAGCTCCTACGAGCAGTACTTC
CASSHISSYEQYF
>TRBV29-1|TRBJ2-3|TRBD1|.
TGCAGCGTTGTCGGGACAGGTCATGGCACAGATACGCAGTATTTT
CSVVGTGHGTDTQYF
>TRBV11-2|TRBJ2-7|.|.
TGTGCCAGCAGCCCTTCGGGACCTGGGTATAAGTACTTC
CASSPSGPGYKYF
>TRBV28|TRBJ1-2|.|.
TGTGCCAGCAGTTCCATCAGTTCTGGCTACACCTTC
CASSSISSGYTF
>TRBV7-2|TRBJ1-2|.|.
TGTGCCAGCACCGAGACCTTTGCAGACTATGGCTACACCTTC
CASTETFADYGYTF
>TRBV23-1|TRBJ2-3|TRBD2|.
TGCGCCAGCACCCCGGGACTAGCGGGGGGGCCGGGGGTTGAAGATACGCAGTATTTT
CASTPGLAGGPGVEDTQYF
>TRBV7-8|TRBJ2-1|TRBD2|.
TGTGCCAGCAGCTTAGGGGGACTAGCGTTTTACAATGAGCAGTTCTTC
CASSLGGLAFYNEQFF
>TRBV6-1|TRBJ2-7|.|.
TGTGCCACCGAAGCTGAGGGGAGATACGAGCAGTACTTC
CATEAEGRYEQYF
>TRBV19|TRBJ2-1|.|.
TGTGCCAGTAGTATTGGGGAGAGCTCCTACAATGAGCAGTTCTTC
CASSIGESSYNEQFF
>TRBV4-1|TRBJ2-3|TRBD1|few
TGCGCCAGCAGTGAGGGACAGTCTAGCACAGATACGCAGTATTTT
CASSEGQSSTDTQYF
>TRBV7-2|TRBJ1-4|TRBD1|.
TGTGCCAGCAGCTTCCCCGGGACAGGGTTTGGAAAACTGTTTTTT
CASSFPGTGFGKLFF
>TRBV12-3/TRBV12-4|TRBJ2-3|TRBD2|few
TGTGCCAGCAGTTTAAAGGGTAGCGGGTTAGGGAATACGCAGTATTTT
CASSLKGSGLGNTQYF
>TRBV7-9|TRBJ1-1|TRBD1|.
TGTGCCAGCAAGGCAGGGGGCGCAGATGAAGCTTTCTTT
CASKAGGADEAFF
>TRBV6-1|TRBJ1-6|TRBD1|.
TGTGCCAGCATGGGTGGCGTGGACAGGTCCCTCCACTTT
CASMGGVDRSLHF
>TRBV2|TRBJ2-1|TRBD2|.
TGTGCCAGCAGTGAAACGGGCGGGAGCTCCTACAATGAGCAGTTCTTC
CASSETGGSSYNEQFF
>TRBV7-9|TRBJ2-7|.|few
TGTGCCAGCAGCCAGGACGGTCCGGAGTACGAGCAGTACTTC
CASSQDGPEYEQYF
>TRBV7-6|TRBJ1-2|.|few
TGTGCCAGCAGCTTCGGGCCCAGCTTCTATGGCTACACCTTC
CASSFGPSFYGYTF
>TRBV11-2|TRBJ2-2|.|once
TGTGCCAGCAGCTTAGGGAGATCAGGCGCCGGGGAGCTGTTTTTT
CASSLGRSGAGELFF
>TRBV4-2|TRBJ2-7|TRBD2|few
TGTGCCAGCAGCCAAGACGGGCAGCGGGGGGTCTACGAGCAGTACTTC
CASSQDGQRGVYEQYF
>TRBV7-6|TRBJ2-2|TRBD2|few
TGTGCCAGCAGCCCCCGGGCGGGGGGGAAGAACACCGGGGAGCTGTTTTTT
CASSPRAGGKNTGELFF
>TRBV7-2|TRBJ1-5|.|few
TGTGCCAGCAGCGCCGGATACAATCAGCCCCAGCATTTT
CASSAGYNQPQHF
>TRBV6-5|TRBJ2-7|TRBD2|.
TGTGCCAGCAGCCGTACAGGGACTAGCTACGAGCAGTACTTC
CASSRTGTSYEQYF
>TRBV7-6|TRBJ2-5|TRBD2|.
TGTGCCAGCAGCTTAGATCTAGCGGGAGGGCGGCCAAACCAAGAGACCCAGTACTTC
CASSLDLAGGRPNQETQYF
>TRBV6-2/TRBV6-3|TRBJ2-2|.|.
TGTGCCAGCATCAACCGATGGGGGTCCACCGGGGAGCTGTTTTTT
CASINRWGSTGELFF
>TRBV11-2|TRBJ2-7|TRBD1|few
TGTGCCAGCAGCTCGACTACAGGGGGTTCCTACGAGCAGTACTTC
CASSSTTGGSYEQYF
>TRBV12-3/TRBV12-4|TRBJ2-1|.|.
TGTGCCAGCAGGGGGCCGGGTTCCTACAATGAGCAGTTCTTC
CASRGPGSYNEQFF
>TRBV2|TRBJ2-7|.|.
TGTGCCAGCAGTGAAGCCCCCACCTACGAGCAGTACTTC
CASSEAPTYEQYF
>TRBV7-2|TRBJ1-1|TRBD1|few
TGTGCCAGCAGCTCACAGGGGAGGGGCACTGAAGCTTTCTTT
CASSSQGRGTEAFF
>TRBV11-2|TRBJ2-5|.|.
TGTGCCAGCAGCCCCTTGCTAGGTGGGGCTGAGACCCAGTACTTC
CASSPLLGGAETQYF